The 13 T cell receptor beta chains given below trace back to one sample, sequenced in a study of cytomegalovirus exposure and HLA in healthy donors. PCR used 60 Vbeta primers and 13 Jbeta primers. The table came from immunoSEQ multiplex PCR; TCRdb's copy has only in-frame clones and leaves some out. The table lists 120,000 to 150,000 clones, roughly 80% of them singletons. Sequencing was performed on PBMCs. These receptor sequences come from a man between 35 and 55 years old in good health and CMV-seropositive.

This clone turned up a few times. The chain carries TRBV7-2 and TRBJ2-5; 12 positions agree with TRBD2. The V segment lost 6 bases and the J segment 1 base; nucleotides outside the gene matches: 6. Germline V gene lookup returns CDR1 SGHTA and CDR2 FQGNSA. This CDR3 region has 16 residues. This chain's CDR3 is CASRTSGSLGQETQYF. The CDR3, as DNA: TGTGCCAGCAGGACTAGCGGGAGCTTAGGCCAAGAGACCCAGTACTTC.

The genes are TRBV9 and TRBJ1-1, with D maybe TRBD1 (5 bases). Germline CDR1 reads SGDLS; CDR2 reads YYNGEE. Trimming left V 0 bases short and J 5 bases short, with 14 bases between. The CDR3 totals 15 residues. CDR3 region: CASSVDAGRWTEAFF. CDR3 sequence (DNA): TGTGCCAGCAGCGTAGATGCGGGGCGTTGGACTGAAGCTTTCTTT.

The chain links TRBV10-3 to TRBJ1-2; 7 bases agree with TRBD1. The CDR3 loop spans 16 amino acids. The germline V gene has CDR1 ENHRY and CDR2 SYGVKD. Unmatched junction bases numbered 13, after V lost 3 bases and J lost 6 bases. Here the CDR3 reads CAISEDRGRESDGYTF. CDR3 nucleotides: TGTGCCATCAGTGAAGATAGGGGGCGGGAATCGGATGGCTACACCTTC.

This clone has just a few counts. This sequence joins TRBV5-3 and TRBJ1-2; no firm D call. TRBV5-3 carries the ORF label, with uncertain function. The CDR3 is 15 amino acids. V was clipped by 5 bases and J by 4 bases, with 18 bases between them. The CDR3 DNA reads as TGTGCCAGAAGGCCTCCGTCCTCGGGTCTCTATGGCTACACCTTC. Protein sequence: CARRPPSSGLYGYTF.

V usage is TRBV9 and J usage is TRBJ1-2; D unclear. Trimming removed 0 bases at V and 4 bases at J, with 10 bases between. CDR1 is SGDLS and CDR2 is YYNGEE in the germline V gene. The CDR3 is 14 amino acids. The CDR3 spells CASSVEQLGYGYTF. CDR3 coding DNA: TGTGCCAGCAGCGTAGAACAGTTAGGCTATGGCTACACCTTC.

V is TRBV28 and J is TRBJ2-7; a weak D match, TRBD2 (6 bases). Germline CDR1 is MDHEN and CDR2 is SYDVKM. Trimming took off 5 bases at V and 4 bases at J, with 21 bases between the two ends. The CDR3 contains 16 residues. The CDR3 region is CASSINPMRGFYEQYF. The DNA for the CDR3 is TGTGCCAGCAGTATAAACCCTATGCGGGGATTTTACGAGCAGTACTTC.

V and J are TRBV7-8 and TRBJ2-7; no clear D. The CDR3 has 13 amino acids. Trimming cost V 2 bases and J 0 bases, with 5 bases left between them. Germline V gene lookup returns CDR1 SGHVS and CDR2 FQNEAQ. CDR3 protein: CASSLRFSYEQYF. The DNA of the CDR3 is TGTGCCAGCAGCTTACGGTTCTCCTACGAGCAGTACTTC.

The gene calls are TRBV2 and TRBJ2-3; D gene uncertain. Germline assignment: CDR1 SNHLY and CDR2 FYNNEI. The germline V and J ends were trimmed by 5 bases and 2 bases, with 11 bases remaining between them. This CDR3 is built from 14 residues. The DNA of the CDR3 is TGTGCCAGCAGTAACTCTCTACCCACAGATACGCAGTATTTT. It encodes CASSNSLPTDTQYF.

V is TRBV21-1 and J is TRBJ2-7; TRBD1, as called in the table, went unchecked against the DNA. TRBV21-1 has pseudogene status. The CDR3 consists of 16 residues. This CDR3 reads CASSIEGDRGPYEQYF. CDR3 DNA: TGTGCCAGCAGCATCGAGGGGGACAGGGGACCCTACGAGCAGTACTTC.

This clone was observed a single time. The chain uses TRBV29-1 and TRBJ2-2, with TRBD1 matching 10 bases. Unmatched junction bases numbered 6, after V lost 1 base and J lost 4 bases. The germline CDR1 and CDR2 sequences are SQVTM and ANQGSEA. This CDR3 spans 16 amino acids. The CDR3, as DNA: TGCAGCGTTGAAGGACAGGGGGCCATGGGCACCGGGGAGCTGTTTTTT. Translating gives CSVEGQGAMGTGELFF.

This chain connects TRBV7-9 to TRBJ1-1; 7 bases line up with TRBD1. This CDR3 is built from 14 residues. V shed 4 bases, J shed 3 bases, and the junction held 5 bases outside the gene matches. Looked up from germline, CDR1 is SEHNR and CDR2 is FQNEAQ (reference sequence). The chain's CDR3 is CASSSTGVYTEAFF. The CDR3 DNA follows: TGTGCCAGCAGCTCAACAGGGGTCTACACTGAAGCTTTCTTT.

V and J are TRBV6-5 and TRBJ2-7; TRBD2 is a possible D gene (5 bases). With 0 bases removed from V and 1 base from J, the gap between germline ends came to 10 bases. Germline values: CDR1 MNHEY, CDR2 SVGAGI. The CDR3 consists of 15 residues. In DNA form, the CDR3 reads TGTGCCAGCAGTTACTCATCGGCGGGTTCCTACGAGCAGTACTTC. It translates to CASSYSSAGSYEQYF.

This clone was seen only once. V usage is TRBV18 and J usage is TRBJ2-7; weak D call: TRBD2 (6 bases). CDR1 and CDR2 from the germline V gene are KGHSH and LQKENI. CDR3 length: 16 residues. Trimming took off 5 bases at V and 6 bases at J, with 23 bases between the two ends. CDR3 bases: TGTGCCAGCTCATTGCGGCCCGGGAGCAGGGTCGGCGAGCAGTACTTC. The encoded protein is CASSLRPGSRVGEQYF.